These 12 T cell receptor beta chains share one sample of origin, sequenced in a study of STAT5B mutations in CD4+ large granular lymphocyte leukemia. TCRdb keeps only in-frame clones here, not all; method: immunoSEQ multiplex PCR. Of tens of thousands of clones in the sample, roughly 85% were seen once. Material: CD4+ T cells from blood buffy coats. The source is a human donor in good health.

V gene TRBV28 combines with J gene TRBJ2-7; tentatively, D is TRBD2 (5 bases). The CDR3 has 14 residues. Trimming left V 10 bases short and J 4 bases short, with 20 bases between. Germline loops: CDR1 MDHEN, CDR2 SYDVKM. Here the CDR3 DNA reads TGTGCCACCTCCCCCCCAAGTAGCGCTTACGAGCAGTACTTC. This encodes CATSPPSSAYEQYF.

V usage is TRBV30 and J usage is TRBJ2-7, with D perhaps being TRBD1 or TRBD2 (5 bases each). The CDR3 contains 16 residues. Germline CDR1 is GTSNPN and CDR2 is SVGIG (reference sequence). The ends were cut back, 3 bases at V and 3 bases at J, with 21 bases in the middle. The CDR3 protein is CAWSGKGRASYYEQYF. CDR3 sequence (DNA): TGTGCCTGGAGCGGAAAGGGACGTGCGTCCTACTACGAGCAGTACTTC.

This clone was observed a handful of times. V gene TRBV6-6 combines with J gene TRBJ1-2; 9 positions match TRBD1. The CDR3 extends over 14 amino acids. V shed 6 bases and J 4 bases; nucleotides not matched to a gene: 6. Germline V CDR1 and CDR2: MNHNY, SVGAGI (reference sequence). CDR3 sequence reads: CASSNRGRSYGYTF. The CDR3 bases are TGTGCCAGCAGCAACAGGGGGCGCAGCTATGGCTACACCTTC.

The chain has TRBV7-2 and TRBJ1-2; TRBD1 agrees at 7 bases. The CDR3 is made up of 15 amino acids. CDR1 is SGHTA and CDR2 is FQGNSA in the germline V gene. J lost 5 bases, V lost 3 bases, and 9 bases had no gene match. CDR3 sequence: CASSLTGTGSYGYTF. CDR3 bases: TGTGCCAGCAGCTTGACAGGGACGGGATCATATGGCTACACCTTC.

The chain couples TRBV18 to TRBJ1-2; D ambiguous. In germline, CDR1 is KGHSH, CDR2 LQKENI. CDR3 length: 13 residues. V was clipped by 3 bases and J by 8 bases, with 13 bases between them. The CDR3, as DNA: TGTGCCAGCTCACCCCTGGAACCACGGGGCTACACCTTC. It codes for CASSPLEPRGYTF.

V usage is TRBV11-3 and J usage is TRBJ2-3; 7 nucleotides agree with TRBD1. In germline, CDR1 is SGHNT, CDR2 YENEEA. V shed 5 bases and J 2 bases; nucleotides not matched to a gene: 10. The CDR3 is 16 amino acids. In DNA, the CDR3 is TGTGCCAGCAGCCCAATCTTCGGACAGGTCACAGATACGCAGTATTTT. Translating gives CASSPIFGQVTDTQYF.

The CDR3 here is CASSTGTGGLGTDTQYF. As DNA, the CDR3 is TGCGCCAGCAGCACCGGGACAGGGGGACTAGGCACAGATACGCAGTATTTT. This chain links TRBV10-2 with TRBJ2-3; 11 bases agree with TRBD1. Per the germline V gene, CDR1 is WSHSY and CDR2 is SAAADI. The CDR3 is 17 residues long. The ends lost 6 bases at V and 1 base at J; junction bases unmatched: 9.

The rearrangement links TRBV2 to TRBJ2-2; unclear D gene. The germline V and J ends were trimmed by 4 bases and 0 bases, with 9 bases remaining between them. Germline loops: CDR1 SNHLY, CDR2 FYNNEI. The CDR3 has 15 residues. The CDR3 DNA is TGTGCCAGCAGTGGGGAAGGGTCGAACACCGGGGAGCTGTTTTTT. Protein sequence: CASSGEGSNTGELFF.

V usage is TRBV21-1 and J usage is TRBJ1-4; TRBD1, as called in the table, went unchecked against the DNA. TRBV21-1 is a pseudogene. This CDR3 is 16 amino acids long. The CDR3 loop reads CASSKIATATNEKLFF. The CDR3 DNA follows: TGTGCCAGCAGCAAAATCGCCACAGCAACTAATGAAAAACTGTTTTTT.

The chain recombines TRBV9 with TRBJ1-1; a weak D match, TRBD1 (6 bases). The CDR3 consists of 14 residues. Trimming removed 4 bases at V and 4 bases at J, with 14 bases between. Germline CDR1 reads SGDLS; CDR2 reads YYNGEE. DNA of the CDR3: TGTGCCAGCAGCATAGGACAGCAGGGCACTGAAGCTTTCTTT. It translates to CASSIGQQGTEAFF.

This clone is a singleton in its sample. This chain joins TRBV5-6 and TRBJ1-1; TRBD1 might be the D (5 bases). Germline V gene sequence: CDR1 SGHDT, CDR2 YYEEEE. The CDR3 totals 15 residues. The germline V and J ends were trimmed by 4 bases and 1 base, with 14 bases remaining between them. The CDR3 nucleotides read TGTGCCAGCAGCGGACTCCGGGACCCGAACACTGAAGCTTTCTTT. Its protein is CASSGLRDPNTEAFF.

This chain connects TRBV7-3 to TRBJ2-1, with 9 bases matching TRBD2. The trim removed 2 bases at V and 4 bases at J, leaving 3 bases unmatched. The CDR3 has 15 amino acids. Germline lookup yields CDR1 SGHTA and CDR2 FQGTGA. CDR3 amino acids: CASSLASGTYNEQFF. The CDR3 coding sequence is TGTGCCAGCAGCTTAGCTAGCGGGACATACAATGAGCAGTTCTTC.